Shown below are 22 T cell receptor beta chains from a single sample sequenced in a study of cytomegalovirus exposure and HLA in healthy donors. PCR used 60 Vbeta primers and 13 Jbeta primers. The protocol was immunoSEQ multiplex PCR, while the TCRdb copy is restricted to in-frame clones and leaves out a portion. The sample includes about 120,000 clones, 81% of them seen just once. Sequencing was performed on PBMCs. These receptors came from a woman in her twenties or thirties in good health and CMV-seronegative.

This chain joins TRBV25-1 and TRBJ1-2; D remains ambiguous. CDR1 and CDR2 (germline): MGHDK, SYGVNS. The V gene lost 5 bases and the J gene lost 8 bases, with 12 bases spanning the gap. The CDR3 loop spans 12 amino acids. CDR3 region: CASSRSLEGYTF. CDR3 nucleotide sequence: TGTGCCAGCAGTCGCTCGTTGGAGGGCTACACCTTC.

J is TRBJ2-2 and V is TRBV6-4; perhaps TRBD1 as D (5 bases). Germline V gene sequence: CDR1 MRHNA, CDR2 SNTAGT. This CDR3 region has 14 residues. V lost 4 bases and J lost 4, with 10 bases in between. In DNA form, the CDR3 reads TGTGCCAGCAGTGTGTCAGGGTCCACCGGGGAGCTGTTTTTT. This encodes CASSVSGSTGELFF.

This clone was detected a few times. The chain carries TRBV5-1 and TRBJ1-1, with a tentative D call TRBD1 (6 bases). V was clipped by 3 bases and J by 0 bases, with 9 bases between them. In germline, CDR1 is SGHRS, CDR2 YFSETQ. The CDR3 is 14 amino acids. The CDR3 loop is CASSSQGMNTEAFF. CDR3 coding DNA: TGCGCCAGCAGCTCACAGGGTATGAACACTGAAGCTTTCTTT. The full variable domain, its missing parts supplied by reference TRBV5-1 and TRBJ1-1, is KAGVTQTPRYLIKTRGQQVTLSCSPISGHRSVSWYQQTPGQGLQFLFEYFSETQRNKGNFPGRFSGRQFSNSRSEMNVSTLELGDSALYLCASSSQGMNTEAFFGQGTRLTVV.

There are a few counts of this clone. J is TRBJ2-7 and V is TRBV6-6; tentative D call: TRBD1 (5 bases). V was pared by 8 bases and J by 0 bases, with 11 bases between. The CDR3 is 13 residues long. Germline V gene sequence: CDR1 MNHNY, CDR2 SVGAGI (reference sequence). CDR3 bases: TGTGCCAGCGGGAAGGGGCCCTCCTACGAGCAGTACTTC. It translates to CASGKGPSYEQYF.

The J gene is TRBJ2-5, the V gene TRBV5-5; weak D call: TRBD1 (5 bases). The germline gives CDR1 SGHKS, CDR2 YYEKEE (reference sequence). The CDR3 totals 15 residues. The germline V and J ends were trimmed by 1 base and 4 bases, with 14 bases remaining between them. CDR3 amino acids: CASSLSTTQGETQYF. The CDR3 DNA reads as TGTGCCAGCAGCTTGTCCACGACGCAGGGAGAGACCCAGTACTTC.

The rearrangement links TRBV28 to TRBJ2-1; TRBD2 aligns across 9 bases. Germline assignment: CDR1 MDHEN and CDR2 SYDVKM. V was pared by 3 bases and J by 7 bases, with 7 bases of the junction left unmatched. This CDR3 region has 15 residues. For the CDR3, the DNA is TGTGCCAGCAGTTTCTCAGCGGGAGGAGGGAATGAGCAGTTCTTC. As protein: CASSFSAGGGNEQFF.

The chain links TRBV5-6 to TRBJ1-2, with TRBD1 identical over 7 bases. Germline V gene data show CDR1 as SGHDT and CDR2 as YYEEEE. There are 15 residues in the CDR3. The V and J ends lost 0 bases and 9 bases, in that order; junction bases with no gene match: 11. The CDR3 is CASSLALTGFRSYTF. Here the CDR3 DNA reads TGTGCCAGCAGCTTGGCATTGACAGGGTTTAGGAGCTACACCTTC.

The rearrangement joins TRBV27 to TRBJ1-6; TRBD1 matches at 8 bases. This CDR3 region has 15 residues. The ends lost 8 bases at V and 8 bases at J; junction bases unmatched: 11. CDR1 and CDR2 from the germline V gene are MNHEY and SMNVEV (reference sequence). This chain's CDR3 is CASGSGQGWDSPLHF. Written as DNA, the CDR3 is TGTGCCAGCGGATCCGGACAGGGTTGGGATTCACCCCTCCACTTT.

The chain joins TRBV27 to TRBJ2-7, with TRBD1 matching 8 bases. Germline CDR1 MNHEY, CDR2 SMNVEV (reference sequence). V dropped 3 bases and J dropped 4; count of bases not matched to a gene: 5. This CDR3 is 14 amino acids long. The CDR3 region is CASSFSGQVYEQYF. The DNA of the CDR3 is TGTGCCAGCAGTTTTTCGGGACAGGTTTACGAGCAGTACTTC.

The DNA for the CDR3 is TGTGCCAGCAGCGTCTCCACCTCCATGGGACTAGCGGGAGGCCCTCAAGAGACCCAGTACTTC. Translation: CASSVSTSMGLAGGPQETQYF. The V and J genes are TRBV9 and TRBJ2-5, with 15 bases matching TRBD2. Germline-derived CDR1 and CDR2 are SGDLS and YYNGEE. Unmatched junction bases numbered 16, after V lost 2 bases and J lost 2 bases. CDR3 length: 21 residues.

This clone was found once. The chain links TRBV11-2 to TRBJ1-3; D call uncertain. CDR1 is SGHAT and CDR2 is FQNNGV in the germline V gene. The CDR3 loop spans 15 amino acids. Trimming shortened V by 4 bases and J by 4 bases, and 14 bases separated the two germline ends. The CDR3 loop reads CASSSTHGSGNTIYF. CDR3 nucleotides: TGTGCCAGCAGCTCGACCCACGGGTCCGGAAACACCATATATTTT.

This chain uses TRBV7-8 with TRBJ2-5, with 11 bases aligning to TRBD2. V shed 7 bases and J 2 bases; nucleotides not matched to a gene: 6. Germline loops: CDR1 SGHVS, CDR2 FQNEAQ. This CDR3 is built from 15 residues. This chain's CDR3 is CASTRGTSGQETQYF. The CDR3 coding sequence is TGTGCCAGCACCCGAGGGACTAGCGGACAAGAGACCCAGTACTTC.

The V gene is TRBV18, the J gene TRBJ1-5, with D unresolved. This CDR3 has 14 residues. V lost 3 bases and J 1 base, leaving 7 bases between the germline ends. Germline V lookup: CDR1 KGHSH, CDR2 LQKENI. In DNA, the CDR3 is TGTGCCAGCTCACCTTCGGAGAGCAATCAGCCCCAGCATTTT. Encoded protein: CASSPSESNQPQHF.

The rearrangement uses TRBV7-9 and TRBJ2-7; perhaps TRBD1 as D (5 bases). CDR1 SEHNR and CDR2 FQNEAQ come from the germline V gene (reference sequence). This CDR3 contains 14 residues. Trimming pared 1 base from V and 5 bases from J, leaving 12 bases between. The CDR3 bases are TGTGCCAGCAGCTTAGGGGCAGGGTGGGACGAGCAGTACTTC. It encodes CASSLGAGWDEQYF.

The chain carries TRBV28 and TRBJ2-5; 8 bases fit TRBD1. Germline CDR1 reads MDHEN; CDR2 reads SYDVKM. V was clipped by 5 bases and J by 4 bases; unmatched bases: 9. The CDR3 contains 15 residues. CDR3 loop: CASSRGRGRSETQYF. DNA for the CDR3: TGTGCCAGCAGTAGAGGCAGGGGGCGTTCAGAGACCCAGTACTTC.

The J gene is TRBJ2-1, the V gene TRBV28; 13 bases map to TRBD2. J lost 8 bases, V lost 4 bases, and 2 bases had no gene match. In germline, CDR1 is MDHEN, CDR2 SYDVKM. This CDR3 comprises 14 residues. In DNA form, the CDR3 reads TGTGCCAGCAGTTCGGGACTAGCGGGGTATGAGCAGTTCTTC. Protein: CASSSGLAGYEQFF. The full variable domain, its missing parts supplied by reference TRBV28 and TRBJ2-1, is DVKVTQSSRYLVKRTGEKVFLECVQDMDHENMFWYRQDPGLGLRLIYFSYDVKMKEKGDIPEGYSVSREKKERFSLILESASTNQTSMYLCASSSGLAGYEQFFGPGTRLTVL.

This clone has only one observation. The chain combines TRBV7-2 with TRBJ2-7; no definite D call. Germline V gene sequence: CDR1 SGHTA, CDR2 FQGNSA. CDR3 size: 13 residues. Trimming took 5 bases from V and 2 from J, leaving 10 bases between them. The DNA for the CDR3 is TGTGCCAGCAGCGGAACAGCCACCTACGAGCAGTACTTC. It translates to CASSGTATYEQYF.

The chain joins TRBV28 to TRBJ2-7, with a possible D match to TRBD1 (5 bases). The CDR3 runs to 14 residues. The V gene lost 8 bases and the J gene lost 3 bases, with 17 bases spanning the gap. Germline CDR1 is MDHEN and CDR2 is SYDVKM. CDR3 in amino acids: CASGRSRQLYEQYF. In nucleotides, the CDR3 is TGTGCCAGCGGCAGGTCGAGACAGCTCTACGAGCAGTACTTC. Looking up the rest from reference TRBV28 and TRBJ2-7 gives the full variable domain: DVKVTQSSRYLVKRTGEKVFLECVQDMDHENMFWYRQDPGLGLRLIYFSYDVKMKEKGDIPEGYSVSREKKERFSLILESASTNQTSMYLCASGRSRQLYEQYFGPGTRLTVT.

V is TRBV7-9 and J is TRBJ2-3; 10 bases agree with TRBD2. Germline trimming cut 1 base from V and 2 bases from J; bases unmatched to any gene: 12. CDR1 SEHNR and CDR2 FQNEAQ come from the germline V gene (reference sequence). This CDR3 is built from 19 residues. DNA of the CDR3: TGTGCCAGCAGCTTAGTGCCTAGCGGGAGCGCCCATCTCACAGATACGCAGTATTTT. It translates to CASSLVPSGSAHLTDTQYF.

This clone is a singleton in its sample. DNA for the CDR3: TGTGCCAGCAGGCCACGGAACTATGGCTACACCTTC. This sequence encodes CASRPRNYGYTF. The chain couples TRBV28 to TRBJ1-2; no definite D call. Germline V lookup: CDR1 MDHEN, CDR2 SYDVKM. There are 12 residues in the CDR3. Trimming cost V 6 bases and J 2 bases, with 7 bases left between them.

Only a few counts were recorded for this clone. CDR3 bases: TGTGCCAGCAGTTCCATCGTAGCGGGGCGCTACAATGAGCAGTTCTTC. Protein product: CASSSIVAGRYNEQFF. This chain joins TRBV2 and TRBJ2-1, with 8 bases lining up with TRBD2. This CDR3 comprises 16 residues. Germline values: CDR1 SNHLY, CDR2 FYNNEI. The trim removed 5 bases at V and 3 bases at J, leaving 9 bases unmatched.

CDR3: CASSLVATGGNEQYF. CDR3 coding DNA: TGTGCCAGCAGCTTAGTTGCCACAGGGGGTAACGAGCAGTACTTC. The V call is TRBV7-8, the J call TRBJ2-5; TRBD1 agrees at 8 bases. The J call is doubtful: the DNA matches TRBJ2-7 better. This CDR3 comprises 15 residues. Germline V gene sequence: CDR1 SGHVS, CDR2 FQNEAQ.